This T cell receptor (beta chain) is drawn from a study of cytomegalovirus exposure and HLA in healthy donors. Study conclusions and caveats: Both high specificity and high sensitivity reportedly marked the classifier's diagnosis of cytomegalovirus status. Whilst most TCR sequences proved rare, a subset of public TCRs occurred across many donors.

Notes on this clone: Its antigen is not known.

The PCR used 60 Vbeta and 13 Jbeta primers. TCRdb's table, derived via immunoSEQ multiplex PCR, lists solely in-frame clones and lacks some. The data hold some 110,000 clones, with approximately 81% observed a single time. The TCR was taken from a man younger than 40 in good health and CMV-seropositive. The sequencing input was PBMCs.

CDR3 nucleotides: TGTGCCAGCAGTTACTCTGGGACAGGGGGCCACTATGGCTACACCTTC. Its translation is CASSYSGTGGHYGYTF. The V and J genes are TRBV6-6 and TRBJ1-2; 12 bases match TRBD1. V was pared by 0 bases and J by 3 bases, with 2 bases of the junction left unmatched. Germline CDR1 MNHNY, CDR2 SVGAGI (reference sequence). The CDR3 contains 16 residues.